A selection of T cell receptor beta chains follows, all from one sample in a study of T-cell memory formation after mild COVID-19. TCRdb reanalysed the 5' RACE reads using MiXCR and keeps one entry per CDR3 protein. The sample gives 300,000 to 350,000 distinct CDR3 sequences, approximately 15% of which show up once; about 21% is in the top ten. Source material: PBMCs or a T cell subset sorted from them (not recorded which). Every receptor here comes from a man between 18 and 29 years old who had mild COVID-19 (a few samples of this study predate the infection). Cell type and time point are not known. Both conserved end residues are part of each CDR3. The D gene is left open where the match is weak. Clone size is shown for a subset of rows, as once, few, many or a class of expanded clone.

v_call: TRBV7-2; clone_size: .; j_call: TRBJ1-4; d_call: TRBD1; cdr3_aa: CASSPRQGFEKLFF; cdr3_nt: TGTGCCAGCAGCCCTAGACAGGGTTTCGAAAAACTGTTTTTT
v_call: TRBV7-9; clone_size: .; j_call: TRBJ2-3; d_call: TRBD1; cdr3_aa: CASSPRQGEAADTQYF; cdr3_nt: TGTGCCAGCAGCCCCCGACAGGGAGAGGCCGCAGATACGCAGTATTTT
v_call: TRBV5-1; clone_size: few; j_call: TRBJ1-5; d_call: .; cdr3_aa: CASSTPGSRSNQPQHF; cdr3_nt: TGCGCCAGCAGCACGCCCGGGAGTAGGAGCAATCAGCCCCAGCATTTT
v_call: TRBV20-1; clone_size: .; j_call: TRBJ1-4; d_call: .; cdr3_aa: CSASLWDFEGHEKLFF; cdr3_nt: TGCAGTGCTAGCCTCTGGGACTTCGAAGGTCATGAAAAACTGTTTTTT
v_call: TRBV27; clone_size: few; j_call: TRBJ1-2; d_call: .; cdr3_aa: CASSYLGSDGYTF; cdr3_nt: TGTGCCAGCAGTTATTTGGGGTCGGATGGCTACACCTTC
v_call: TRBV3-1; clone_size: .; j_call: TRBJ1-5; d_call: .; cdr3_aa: CASSQVYRDQPQHF; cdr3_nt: TGTGCCAGCAGCCAAGTCTACAGGGATCAGCCCCAGCATTTT
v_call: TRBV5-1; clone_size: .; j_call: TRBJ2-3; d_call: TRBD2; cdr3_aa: CASSFGTSGGADTQYF; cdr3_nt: TGCGCCAGCAGCTTCGGGACTAGCGGGGGGGCAGATACGCAGTATTTT
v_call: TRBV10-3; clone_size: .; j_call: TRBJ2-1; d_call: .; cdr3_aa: CAISEGGNEQFF; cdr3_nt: TGTGCCATCAGTGAGGGCGGCAATGAGCAGTTCTTC
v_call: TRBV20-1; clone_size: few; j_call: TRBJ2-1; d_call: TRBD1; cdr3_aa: CSARDGTVEKNEQFF; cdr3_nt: TGCAGTGCTAGAGACGGGACAGTTGAGAAAAATGAGCAGTTCTTC
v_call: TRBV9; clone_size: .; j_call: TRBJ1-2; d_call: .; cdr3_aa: CASDHGTDYGYTF; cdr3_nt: TGTGCCAGCGACCACGGGACGGACTATGGCTACACCTTC
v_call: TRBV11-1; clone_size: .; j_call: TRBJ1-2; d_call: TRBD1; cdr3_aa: CASSKRTGDHGYTF; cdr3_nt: TGTGCCAGCAGTAAGAGAACAGGGGACCATGGCTACACCTTC
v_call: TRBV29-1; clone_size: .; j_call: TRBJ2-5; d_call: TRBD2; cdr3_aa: CSVTGGRWETQYF; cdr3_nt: TGCAGCGTTACGGGGGGGCGCTGGGAGACCCAGTACTTC
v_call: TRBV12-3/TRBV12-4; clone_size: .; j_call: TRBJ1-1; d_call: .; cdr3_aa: CASSLQGEAFF; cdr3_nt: TGTGCCAGCAGCCTACAGGGAGAAGCTTTCTTT
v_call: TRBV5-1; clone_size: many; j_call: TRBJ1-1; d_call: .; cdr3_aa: CASSQVGSLNTEAFF; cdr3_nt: TGCGCCAGCAGCCAGGTGGGCAGTTTGAACACTGAAGCTTTCTTT
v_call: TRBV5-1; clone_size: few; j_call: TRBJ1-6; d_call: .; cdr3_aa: CATIRGGHEVVNSPLHF; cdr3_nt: TGCGCCACCATCCGCGGCGGGCACGAGGTCGTTAATTCACCCCTCCACTTT
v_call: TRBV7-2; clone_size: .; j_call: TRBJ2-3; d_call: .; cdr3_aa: CASATIQRDTQYF; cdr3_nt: TGTGCCAGCGCCACCATTCAGCGAGATACGCAGTATTTT
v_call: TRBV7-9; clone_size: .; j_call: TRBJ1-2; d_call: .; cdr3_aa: CASSKTASNYGYTF; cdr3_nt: TGTGCCAGCAGCAAGACAGCTTCTAACTATGGCTACACCTTC
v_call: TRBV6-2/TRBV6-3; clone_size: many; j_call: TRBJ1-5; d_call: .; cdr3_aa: CASSSDRTPSNQPQHF; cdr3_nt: TGTGCCAGCAGCTCCGACAGGACGCCAAGCAATCAGCCCCAGCATTTT
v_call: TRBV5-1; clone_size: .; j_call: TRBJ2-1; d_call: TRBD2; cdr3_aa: CASSPGRGGYNEQFF; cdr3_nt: TGCGCCAGCAGCCCCGGTAGGGGAGGGTACAATGAGCAGTTCTTC
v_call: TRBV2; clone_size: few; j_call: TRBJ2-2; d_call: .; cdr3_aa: CAVRDNGELFF; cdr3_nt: TGTGCCGTACGGGATAACGGGGAGCTGTTTTTT
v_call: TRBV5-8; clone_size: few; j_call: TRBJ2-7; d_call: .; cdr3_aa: CASSLRGPPREQYF; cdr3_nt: TGTGCCAGCAGCTTAAGGGGCCCCCCTCGAGAGCAGTACTTC
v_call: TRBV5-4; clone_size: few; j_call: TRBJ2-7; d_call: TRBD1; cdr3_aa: CASSLGQGASYEQYF; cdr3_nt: TGTGCCAGCAGCTTAGGACAGGGGGCGTCCTACGAGCAGTACTTC
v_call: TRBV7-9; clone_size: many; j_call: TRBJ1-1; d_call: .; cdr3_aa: CASSLPGLGMNTEAFF; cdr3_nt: TGTGCCAGCAGCTTACCTGGGCTGGGCATGAACACTGAAGCTTTCTTT
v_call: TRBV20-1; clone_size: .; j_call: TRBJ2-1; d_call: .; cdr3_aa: CSPRDSGAVASYNEQFF; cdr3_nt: TGCAGTCCAAGGGACTCGGGGGCCGTTGCCTCCTACAATGAGCAGTTCTTC
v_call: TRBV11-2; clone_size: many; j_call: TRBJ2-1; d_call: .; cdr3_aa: CASKASSYNEQFF; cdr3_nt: TGTGCCAGCAAGGCGAGCTCCTACAATGAGCAGTTCTTC
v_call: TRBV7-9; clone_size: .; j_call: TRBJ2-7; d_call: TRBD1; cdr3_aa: CASSLRQGANEQYF; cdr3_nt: TGTGCCAGCAGCTTACGACAGGGGGCGAACGAGCAGTACTTC
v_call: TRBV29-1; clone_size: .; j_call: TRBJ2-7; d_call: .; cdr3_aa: CSVEGAGWEQYF; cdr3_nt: TGCAGCGTTGAAGGCGCCGGGTGGGAGCAGTACTTC
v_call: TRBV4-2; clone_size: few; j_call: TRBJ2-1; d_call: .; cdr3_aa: CASSQVHEQFF; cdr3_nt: TGTGCCAGCAGCCAAGTCCATGAGCAGTTCTTC
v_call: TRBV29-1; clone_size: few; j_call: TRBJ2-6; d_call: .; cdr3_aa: CSVMSGANVLTF; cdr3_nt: TGCAGCGTGATGTCTGGGGCCAACGTCCTGACTTTC
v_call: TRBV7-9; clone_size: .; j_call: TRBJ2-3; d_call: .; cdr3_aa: CASSRLDPDTQYF; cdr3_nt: TGTGCCAGCAGCCGATTGGACCCCGATACGCAGTATTTT
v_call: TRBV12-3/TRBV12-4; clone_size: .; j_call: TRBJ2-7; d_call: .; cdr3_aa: CASSFEHSYEQYF; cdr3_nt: TGTGCCAGCAGTTTTGAACATTCCTACGAGCAGTACTTC
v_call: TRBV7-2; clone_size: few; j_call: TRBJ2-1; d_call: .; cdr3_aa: CASSPTGGPINEQFF; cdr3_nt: TGTGCCAGCAGCCCGACGGGGGGCCCCATCAATGAGCAGTTCTTC
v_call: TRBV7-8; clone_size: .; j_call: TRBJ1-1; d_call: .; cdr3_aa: CASSPYLLMNTEAFF; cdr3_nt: TGTGCCAGCAGCCCATACCTTCTGATGAACACTGAAGCTTTCTTT
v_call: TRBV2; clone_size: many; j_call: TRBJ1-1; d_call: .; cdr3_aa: CASNSDRGTEAFF; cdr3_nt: TGTGCCAGCAATTCGGACAGAGGCACTGAAGCTTTCTTT
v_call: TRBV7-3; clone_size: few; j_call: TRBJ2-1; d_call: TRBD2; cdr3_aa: CASSETSGEQFF; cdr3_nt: TGTGCCAGCAGCGAGACTAGCGGTGAGCAGTTCTTC
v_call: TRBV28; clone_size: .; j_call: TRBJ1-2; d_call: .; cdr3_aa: CASSFGSPTYYGYTF; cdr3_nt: TGTGCCAGCAGTTTCGGATCCCCTACGTACTATGGCTACACCTTC
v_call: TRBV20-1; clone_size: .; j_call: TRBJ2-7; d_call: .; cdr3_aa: CSASPSGRPYEQYF; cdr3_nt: TGCAGTGCTAGCCCGTCAGGCCGTCCCTACGAGCAGTACTTC
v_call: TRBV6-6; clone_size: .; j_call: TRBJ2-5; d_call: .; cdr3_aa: CASSYHQETQYF; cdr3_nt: TGTGCCAGCAGTTACCACCAAGAGACCCAGTACTTC
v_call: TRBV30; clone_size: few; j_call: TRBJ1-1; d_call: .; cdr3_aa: CAWSVLDNTEAFF; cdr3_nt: TGTGCCTGGAGTGTACTGGACAACACTGAAGCTTTCTTT
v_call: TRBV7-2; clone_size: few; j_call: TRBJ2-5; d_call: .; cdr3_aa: CASSPWRAQQETQYF; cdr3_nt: TGTGCCAGCAGCCCCTGGCGCGCACAGCAAGAGACCCAGTACTTC
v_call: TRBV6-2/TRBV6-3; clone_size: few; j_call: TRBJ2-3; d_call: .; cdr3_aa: CASREGPRPDPDTQYF; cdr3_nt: TGTGCCAGCAGAGAAGGGCCCCGGCCCGACCCAGATACGCAGTATTTT
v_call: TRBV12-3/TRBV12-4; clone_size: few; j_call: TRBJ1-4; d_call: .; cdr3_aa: CASSLGQDNEKLFF; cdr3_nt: TGTGCCAGCAGTTTAGGGCAGGATAATGAAAAACTGTTTTTT
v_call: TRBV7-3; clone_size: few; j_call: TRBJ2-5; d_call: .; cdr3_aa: CASSLRRRTQYF; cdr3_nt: TGTGCCAGCAGCTTAAGGCGGAGGACCCAGTACTTC
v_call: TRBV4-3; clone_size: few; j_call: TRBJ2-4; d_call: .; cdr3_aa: CASSQDSQGGNIQYF; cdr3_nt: TGCGCCAGCAGCCAAGACAGCCAGGGGGGGAACATTCAGTACTTC
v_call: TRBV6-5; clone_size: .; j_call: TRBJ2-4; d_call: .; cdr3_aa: CASSYWGLGAENIQYF; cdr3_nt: TGTGCCAGCAGTTATTGGGGCCTGGGGGCCGAAAACATTCAGTACTTC
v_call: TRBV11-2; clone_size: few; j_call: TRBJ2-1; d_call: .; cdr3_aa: CASSLRDTLVNEQFF; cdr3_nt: TGTGCCAGCAGCCTCCGGGACACCCTCGTTAATGAGCAGTTCTTC
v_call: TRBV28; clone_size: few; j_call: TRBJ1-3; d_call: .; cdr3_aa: CASSFSAEGNTIYF; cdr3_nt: TGTGCCAGCAGTTTCTCAGCGGAGGGAAACACCATATATTTT
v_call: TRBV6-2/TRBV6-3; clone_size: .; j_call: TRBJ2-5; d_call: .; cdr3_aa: CASSYNPSPAGETQYF; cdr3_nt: TGTGCCAGCAGTTATAATCCCAGCCCTGCTGGGGAGACCCAGTACTTC
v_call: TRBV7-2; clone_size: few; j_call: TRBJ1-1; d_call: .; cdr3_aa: CASSLGGGLNTEAFF; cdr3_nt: TGTGCCAGCAGCTTAGGCGGCGGGCTGAACACTGAAGCTTTCTTT
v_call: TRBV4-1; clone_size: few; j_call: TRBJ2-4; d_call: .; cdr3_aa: CASSLRQTAKNIQYF; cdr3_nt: TGCGCCAGCAGCCTCCGACAGACCGCCAAAAACATTCAGTACTTC
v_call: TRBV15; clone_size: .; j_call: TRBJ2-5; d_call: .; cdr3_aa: CATQRGSGVGETQYF; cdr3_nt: TGTGCCACCCAGAGGGGGAGTGGGGTGGGAGAGACCCAGTACTTC
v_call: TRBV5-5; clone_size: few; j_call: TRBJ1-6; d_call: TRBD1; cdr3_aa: CASSLGQGGESPLHF; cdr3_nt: TGTGCCAGCAGCTTGGGACAGGGAGGCGAATCACCCCTCCACTTT
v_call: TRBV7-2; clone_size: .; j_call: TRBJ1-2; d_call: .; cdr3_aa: CASSSSGLPRGYTF; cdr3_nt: TGTGCCAGCAGCTCCTCGGGACTACCGAGAGGCTACACCTTC
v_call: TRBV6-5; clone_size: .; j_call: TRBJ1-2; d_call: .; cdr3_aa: CASKGWEANYGYTF; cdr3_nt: TGTGCCAGCAAGGGGTGGGAGGCTAACTATGGCTACACCTTC
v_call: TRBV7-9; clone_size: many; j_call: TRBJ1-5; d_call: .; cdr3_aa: CASSLLGSNQPQHF; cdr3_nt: TGTGCCAGCAGCTTGTTGGGGAGCAATCAGCCCCAGCATTTT
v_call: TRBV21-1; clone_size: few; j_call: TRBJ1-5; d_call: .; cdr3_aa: CASSGGDRDGGQPQHF; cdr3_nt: TGTGCCAGCAGCGGAGGGGACAGGGATGGGGGTCAGCCCCAGCATTTT
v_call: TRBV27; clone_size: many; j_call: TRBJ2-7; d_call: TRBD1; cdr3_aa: CASSPTGAYEQYF; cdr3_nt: TGTGCCAGCAGCCCTACAGGGGCCTACGAGCAGTACTTC
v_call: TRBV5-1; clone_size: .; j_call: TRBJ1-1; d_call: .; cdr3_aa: CASSFSADNTEAFF; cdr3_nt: TGCGCCAGCAGCTTCTCAGCGGACAACACTGAAGCTTTCTTT
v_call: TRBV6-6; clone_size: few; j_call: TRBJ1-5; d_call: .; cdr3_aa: CASSYATGNQPQHF; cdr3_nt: TGTGCCAGCAGTTACGCGACGGGCAATCAGCCCCAGCATTTT
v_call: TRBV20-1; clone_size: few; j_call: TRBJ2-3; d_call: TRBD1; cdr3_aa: CSASGTGGAGDTQYF; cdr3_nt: TGCAGTGCTAGCGGAACAGGGGGCGCCGGGGATACGCAGTATTTT